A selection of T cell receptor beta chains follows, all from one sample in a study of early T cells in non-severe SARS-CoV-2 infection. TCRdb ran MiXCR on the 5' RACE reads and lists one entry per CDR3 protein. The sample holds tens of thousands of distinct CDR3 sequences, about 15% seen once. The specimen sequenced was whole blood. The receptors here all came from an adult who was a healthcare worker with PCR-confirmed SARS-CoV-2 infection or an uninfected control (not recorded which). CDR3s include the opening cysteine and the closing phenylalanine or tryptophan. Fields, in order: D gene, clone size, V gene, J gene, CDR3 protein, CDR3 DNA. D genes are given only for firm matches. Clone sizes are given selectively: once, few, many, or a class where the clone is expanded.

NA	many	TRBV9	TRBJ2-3	CASSARDSQVVYF	TGTGCCAGCAGCGCCCGGGACTCCCAAGTGGTGTATTTT
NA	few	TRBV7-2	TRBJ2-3	CASSFDGRSQYF	TGTGCCAGCAGCTTCGACGGCAGGTCCCAGTATTTT
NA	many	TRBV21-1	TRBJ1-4	CAILSPRTGGDEKLFF	TGTGCCATCCTATCCCCCAGGACAGGGGGAGACGAAAAACTGTTTTTT
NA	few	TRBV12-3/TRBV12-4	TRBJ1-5	CASSEPNRWNQPQHF	TGTGCCAGCAGCGAGCCAAACAGGTGGAATCAGCCCCAGCATTTT
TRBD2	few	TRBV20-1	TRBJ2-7	CSALPLLAGNEQYF	TGCAGTGCCCTGCCGCTACTAGCGGGAAACGAGCAGTACTTC
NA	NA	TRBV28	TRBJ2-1	CASKPGLADEQFF	TGTGCCAGCAAACCGGGGTTAGCGGATGAGCAGTTCTTC
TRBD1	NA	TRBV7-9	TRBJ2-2	CASSPAGGLTGELFF	TGTGCCAGCAGCCCCGCAGGGGGTCTCACCGGGGAGCTGTTTTTT
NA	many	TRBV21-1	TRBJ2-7	CARGDGFYEQYF	TGTGCCAGAGGAGACGGATTCTACGAGCAGTACTTC
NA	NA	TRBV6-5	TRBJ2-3	CASSTDWTDTQYF	TGTGCCAGCAGTACGGACTGGACAGATACGCAGTATTTT
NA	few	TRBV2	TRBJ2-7	CASSEMGPGPYEQYF	TGTGCCAGCAGTGAAATGGGGCCAGGTCCCTACGAGCAGTACTTC
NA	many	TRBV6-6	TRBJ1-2	CASSADNGYTF	TGTGCCAGCAGTGCGGATAATGGCTACACCTTC
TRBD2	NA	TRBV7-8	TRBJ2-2	CASSRRGLAYTGELFF	TGTGCCAGCAGCAGGCGGGGACTAGCGTACACCGGGGAGCTGTTTTTT
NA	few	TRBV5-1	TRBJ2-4	CASSLDRSSITKNIQYF	TGCGCCAGCAGCTTAGACAGGTCGTCTATCACCAAAAACATTCAGTACTTC
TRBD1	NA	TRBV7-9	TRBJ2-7	CASSPRDRTYEQYF	TGTGCCAGCAGCCCTCGGGACAGGACCTACGAGCAGTACTTC
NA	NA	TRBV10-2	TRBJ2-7	CASSEGQPAIYEQYF	TGCGCCAGCAGTGAGGGACAGCCTGCCATCTACGAGCAGTACTTC
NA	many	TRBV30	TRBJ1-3	CAWSPTGGNTIYF	TGTGCCTGGTCTCCTACAGGAGGAAACACCATATATTTT
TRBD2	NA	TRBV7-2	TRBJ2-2	CASRSTSGSSGELFF	TGTGCCAGCAGATCGACTAGCGGGTCGTCCGGGGAGCTGTTTTTT
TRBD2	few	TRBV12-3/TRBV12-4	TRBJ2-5	CASSGTTLYQETQYF	TGTGCCAGCAGCGGGACTACCTTGTACCAAGAGACCCAGTACTTC
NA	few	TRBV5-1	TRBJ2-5	CASSLEWGPTETQYF	TGCGCCAGCAGCTTGGAATGGGGACCGACGGAGACCCAGTACTTC
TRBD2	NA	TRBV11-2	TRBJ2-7	CASSLQRGSSYEQYF	TGTGCCAGCAGCCTCCAGCGGGGTAGCTCCTACGAGCAGTACTTC
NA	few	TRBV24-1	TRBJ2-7	CATSDLNSYEQYF	TGTGCCACCAGTGATTTGAACAGCTACGAGCAGTACTTC
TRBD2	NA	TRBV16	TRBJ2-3	CASSQRLAGATDTQYF	TGTGCCAGCAGCCAACGTTTAGCGGGAGCTACAGATACGCAGTATTTT
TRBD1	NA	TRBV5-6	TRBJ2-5	CASSLAGTETQGTQYF	TGTGCCAGCAGCCTAGCCGGGACAGAGACGCAAGGGACCCAGTACTTC
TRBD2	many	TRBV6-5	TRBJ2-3	CASSRTLLAGTTDTQYF	TGTGCCAGCAGCCGTACCCTACTAGCGGGAACGACAGATACGCAGTATTTT
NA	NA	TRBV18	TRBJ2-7	CASSGGPYYEQYF	TGTGCCAGCTCCGGGGGCCCTTACTACGAGCAGTACTTC
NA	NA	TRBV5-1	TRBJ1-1	CASSPIEPNTEAFF	TGCGCCAGCAGCCCGATCGAGCCGAACACTGAAGCTTTCTTT
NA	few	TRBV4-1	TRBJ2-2	CASSPIIPTGELFF	TGCGCCAGCAGTCCCATAATACCCACCGGGGAGCTGTTTTTT
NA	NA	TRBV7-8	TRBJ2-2	CASSLSRNTRELFF	TGTGCCAGCAGCTTAAGCCGGAACACCAGGGAGCTGTTTTTT
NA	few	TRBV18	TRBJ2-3	CASSPGIGQADTQYF	TGTGCCAGCTCACCAGGGATCGGTCAGGCAGATACGCAGTATTTT
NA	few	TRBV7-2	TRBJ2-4	CASSSRGDKNIQYF	TGTGCCAGCAGCTCGCGAGGAGACAAAAACATTCAGTACTTC
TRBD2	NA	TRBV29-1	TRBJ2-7	CSVRLAGRYEQYF	TGCAGCGTACGACTAGCGGGACGGTACGAGCAGTACTTC
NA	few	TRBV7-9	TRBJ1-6	CASSLTGQGNSPLHF	TGTGCCAGCAGCTTAACGGGCCAGGGGAATTCACCCCTCCACTTT
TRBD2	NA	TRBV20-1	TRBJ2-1	CSVVAGDSSYNEQFF	TGCAGTGTAGTAGCGGGGGATAGCTCCTACAATGAGCAGTTCTTC
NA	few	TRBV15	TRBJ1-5	CATSRDLFTENNQPQHF	TGTGCCACCAGCAGAGATTTATTTACGGAGAACAATCAGCCCCAGCATTTT
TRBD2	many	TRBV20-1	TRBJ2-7	CSAPTSGNYEQYF	TGCAGTGCACCGACTAGCGGGAACTACGAGCAGTACTTC
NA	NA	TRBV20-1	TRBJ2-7	CSAPRHGSYEQYF	TGCAGTGCCCCGAGACACGGCTCCTACGAGCAGTACTTC
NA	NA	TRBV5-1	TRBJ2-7	CASSSSPGEREQYF	TGCGCCAGCAGCTCGTCACCCGGGGAGCGGGAGCAGTACTTC
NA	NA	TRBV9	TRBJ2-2	CASSLDQVTGEPFF	TGTGCCAGCAGCCTAGACCAGGTCACCGGGGAGCCGTTTTTT
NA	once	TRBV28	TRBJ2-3	CASSPHRERTDTQYF	TGTGCCAGCAGTCCGCACAGGGAACGCACAGATACGCAGTATTTT
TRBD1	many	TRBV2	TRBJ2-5	CASSRTGQETQYF	TGTGCCAGCAGCCGGACAGGGCAAGAGACCCAGTACTTC
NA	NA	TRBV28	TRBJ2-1	CASSLTGEQFF	TGTGCCAGCAGTTTAACGGGGGAGCAGTTCTTC
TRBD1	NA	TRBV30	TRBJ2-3	CAWRPRDRGRSGRKDTQYF	TGTGCCTGGAGGCCCCGGGACAGGGGGCGCAGCGGGAGAAAAGATACGCAGTATTTT
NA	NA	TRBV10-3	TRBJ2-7	CAISEAGYEQYF	TGTGCCATCAGTGAGGCGGGCTACGAGCAGTACTTC
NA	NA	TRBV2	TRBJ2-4	CASSEALGVTKNIQYF	TGTGCCAGCAGTGAAGCGTTGGGGGTAACTAAAAACATTCAGTACTTC
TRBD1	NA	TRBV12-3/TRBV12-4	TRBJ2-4	CASSPGTGWTKNIQYF	TGTGCCAGCAGCCCCGGGACAGGGTGGACCAAAAACATTCAGTACTTC
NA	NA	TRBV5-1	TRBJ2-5	CASSLGRGRETQYF	TGCGCCAGCAGCTTGGGGAGGGGGCGTGAGACCCAGTACTTC
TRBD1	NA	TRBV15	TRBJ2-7	CATSPNLGDRSYEQYF	TGTGCCACCAGCCCAAACCTGGGGGACAGGTCCTACGAGCAGTACTTC
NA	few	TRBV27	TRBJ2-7	CASSSSLAQLSYEQYF	TGTGCCAGCAGTTCTTCCCTCGCCCAGCTCTCCTACGAGCAGTACTTC
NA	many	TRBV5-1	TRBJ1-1	CASSLGGDGTEAFF	TGCGCCAGCAGCTTGGGGGGAGATGGGACTGAAGCTTTCTTT
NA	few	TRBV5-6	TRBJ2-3	CASSRGTDTQYF	TGTGCCAGCAGCCGTGGAACAGATACGCAGTATTTT
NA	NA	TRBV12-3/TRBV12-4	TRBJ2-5	CASSLQKQETQYF	TGTGCCAGCAGTTTACAGAAACAAGAGACCCAGTACTTC
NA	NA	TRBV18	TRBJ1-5	CASSPNGDQPQHF	TGTGCCAGCTCACCTAACGGTGATCAGCCCCAGCATTTT
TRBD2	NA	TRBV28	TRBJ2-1	CASSLLAGNEQFF	TGTGCCAGCAGTTTACTAGCGGGAAATGAGCAGTTCTTC
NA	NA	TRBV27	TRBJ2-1	CASSTGTYSYNEQFF	TGTGCCAGCAGTACCGGGACTTACTCCTACAATGAGCAGTTCTTC